The rows below give T cell receptor beta chains drawn from one sample of a study of blood T cell repertoires in COVID-19. Sequencing used immunoSEQ multiplex PCR; TCRdb keeps in-frame clones, though not all of them. The sample shows about 120,000 clones, around three quarters of them seen only once. Sequencing input: peripheral blood. These receptors originate from a man in his fifties or sixties with active or convalescent COVID-19. Both conserved end residues are part of each CDR3. The D gene is left open where the match is weak. Rows may omit the clone size; those that give it use once, few, many or a size class.

J gene	D gene	clone size	V gene	CDR3 protein	CDR3 DNA
TRBJ1-2	NA	NA	TRBV28	CASSLSAGGVGYTF	TGTGCCAGCAGTTTATCCGCGGGTGGTGTTGGCTACACCTTC
TRBJ2-5	NA	NA	TRBV6-2/TRBV6-3	CASSPTSAETQYF	TGTGCCAGCAGTCCAACTAGTGCAGAGACCCAGTACTTC
TRBJ2-7	TRBD1	NA	TRBV5-5	CASSSRQGLAYEQYF	TGTGCCAGCAGCTCCAGACAGGGCCTCGCCTACGAGCAGTACTTC
TRBJ1-1	TRBD1	NA	TRBV9	CASSLQGTNTEAFF	TGTGCCAGCAGCTTACAGGGGACGAACACTGAAGCTTTCTTT
TRBJ2-1	TRBD2	NA	TRBV5-1	CASSSELAGAYNEQFF	TGCGCCAGCAGCTCAGAACTAGCGGGGGCCTACAATGAGCAGTTCTTC
TRBJ1-6	NA	NA	TRBV18	CASSPEGSNSPLHF	TGTGCCAGCTCACCGGAGGGGTCTAACTCACCCCTCCACTTT
TRBJ1-5	TRBD1	NA	TRBV29-1	CSVSVRQGSQPQHF	TGCAGCGTTTCGGTACGACAGGGCTCACAGCCCCAGCATTTT
TRBJ2-2	TRBD1	NA	TRBV3-1/TRBV3-2	CASRRGTGVSAGELFF	TGTGCCAGCAGACGAGGGACAGGGGTAAGCGCCGGGGAGCTGTTTTTT
TRBJ2-7	NA	NA	TRBV12-3/TRBV12-4	CASSLRGAYEQYF	TGTGCCAGCAGTTTACGCGGAGCCTACGAGCAGTACTTC
TRBJ2-3	NA	NA	TRBV5-5	CASSFNLRADTQYF	TGTGCCAGCAGCTTTAATCTCAGGGCAGATACGCAGTATTTT
TRBJ1-1	NA	NA	TRBV9	CASSVAEGIYTEAFF	TGTGCCAGCAGCGTAGCGGAGGGAATCTACACTGAAGCTTTCTTT
TRBJ2-3	NA	NA	TRBV3-1/TRBV3-2	CASSQAGGSTDTQYF	TGTGCCAGCAGCCAAGCGGGCGGGAGCACAGATACGCAGTATTTT
TRBJ2-1	NA	NA	TRBV5-1	CASSPAAEGSEQFF	TGCGCCAGCAGCCCCGCGGCAGAAGGAAGTGAGCAGTTCTTC
TRBJ2-7	TRBD1	NA	TRBV6-1	CASSAADRGGYEQYF	TGTGCCAGCAGTGCAGCGGACAGGGGGGGCTACGAGCAGTACTTC
TRBJ2-1	TRBD2	NA	TRBV11-3	CASSLHALAGGPDPNEQFF	TGTGCCAGCAGCTTGCACGCGCTAGCGGGAGGGCCGGACCCTAATGAGCAGTTCTTC
TRBJ1-1	TRBD1	NA	TRBV18	CASSPPQSRGLSTEAFF	TGTGCCAGCTCACCACCGCAGTCCAGGGGGCTCAGCACTGAAGCTTTCTTT
TRBJ2-3	TRBD2	NA	TRBV3-1/TRBV3-2	CASSPRLLLAGTFTDTQYF	TGTGCCAGCAGCCCAAGATTGCTCCTAGCGGGGACTTTCACAGATACGCAGTATTTT
TRBJ2-7	TRBD1	NA	TRBV6-6	CASSRPGTGTYEQYF	TGTGCCAGCAGTCGTCCCGGGACAGGTACCTACGAGCAGTACTTC
TRBJ2-7	NA	NA	TRBV3-1/TRBV3-2	CASSQDPGLVGEQYF	TGTGCCAGCAGCCAAGATCCTGGCCTCGTTGGCGAGCAGTACTTC
TRBJ1-3	NA	few	TRBV27	CASRRDSRSGNTIYF	TGTGCCAGCAGACGGGACTCTCGCTCTGGAAACACCATATATTTT
TRBJ2-7	NA	few	TRBV28	CASSRDFGAFEQYF	TGTGCCAGCAGTCGGGACTTCGGGGCGTTCGAGCAGTACTTC
TRBJ2-2	TRBD2	NA	TRBV5-1	CASRVGAGDTGELFF	TGCGCCAGCAGGGTGGGAGCGGGAGACACCGGGGAGCTGTTTTTT
TRBJ2-7	TRBD2	NA	TRBV15	CATSRDLAGGPSYEQYF	TGTGCCACCAGCAGAGACTTAGCGGGAGGGCCCTCCTACGAGCAGTACTTC
TRBJ1-5	TRBD1	NA	TRBV6-5	CASRAGQGPNQPQHF	TGTGCCAGCAGAGCGGGACAGGGGCCAAATCAGCCCCAGCATTTT
TRBJ2-1	NA	NA	TRBV4-3	CASSQDNGRVNEQFF	TGCGCCAGCAGCCAAGATAACGGCAGGGTCAATGAGCAGTTCTTC
TRBJ1-6	TRBD1	NA	TRBV30	CAWSTGGSYNSPLHF	TGTGCCTGGAGTACAGGGGGCTCCTATAATTCACCCCTCCACTTT
TRBJ2-5	TRBD2	NA	TRBV19	CASSRTSGSVETQYF	TGTGCCAGTTCCCGGACTAGCGGGAGTGTGGAGACCCAGTACTTC
TRBJ2-5	TRBD2	NA	TRBV11-2	CASSGRLAPQETQYF	TGTGCCAGCAGCGGCAGACTAGCCCCACAGGAGACCCAGTACTTC
TRBJ2-4	TRBD2	NA	TRBV4-3	CASSPGTSTNIQYF	TGCGCCAGCAGCCCCGGGACTAGCACAAACATTCAGTACTTC
TRBJ1-3	NA	NA	TRBV10-3	CAISVGTGSGDTIYF	TGTGCCATCAGTGTAGGGACCGGCTCGGGGGACACCATATATTTT
TRBJ2-7	TRBD1	many	TRBV18	CASSPEYRGPYEQYF	TGTGCCAGCTCACCAGAATACAGGGGACCCTACGAGCAGTACTTC
TRBJ1-1	NA	NA	TRBV19	CASSIASNTEAFF	TGTGCCAGTAGTATAGCATCGAACACTGAAGCTTTCTTT
TRBJ2-5	NA	NA	TRBV18	CASSRSRTVQETQYF	TGTGCCAGCTCACGTAGCCGGACAGTTCAAGAGACCCAGTACTTC
TRBJ1-6	NA	NA	TRBV5-6	CASSLAVDYNSPLHF	TGTGCCAGCAGCTTGGCGGTCGACTATAATTCACCCCTCCACTTT
TRBJ1-5	TRBD1	once	TRBV27	CASRAGQGRSQPQHF	TGTGCCAGCAGGGCGGGACAGGGTAGGAGTCAGCCCCAGCATTTT
TRBJ2-4	TRBD1	NA	TRBV27	CASSLSTGVKNIQYF	TGTGCCAGCAGTTTATCCACAGGGGTGAAAAACATTCAGTACTTC
TRBJ1-5	NA	NA	TRBV15	CATSRDGQINQPQHF	TGTGCCACCAGCAGAGATGGACAGATCAATCAGCCCCAGCATTTT
TRBJ2-1	TRBD2	NA	TRBV28	CANPSGSNEQFF	TGTGCCAACCCTAGCGGAAGCAATGAGCAGTTCTTC
TRBJ1-2	NA	NA	TRBV5-1	CASSLAGDEGGYTF	TGCGCCAGCAGCTTGGCGGGGGACGAAGGGGGCTACACCTTC
TRBJ1-1	NA	NA	TRBV2	CASSEQLTMNTEAFF	TGTGCCAGCAGTGAACAGTTAACCATGAACACTGAAGCTTTCTTT
TRBJ2-3	TRBD2	NA	TRBV28	CASGSAGDTDTQYF	TGTGCCTCCGGGTCAGCGGGAGACACAGATACGCAGTATTTT
TRBJ1-5	TRBD1	once	TRBV4-1	CASSTQPGTGGSQPQHF	TGCGCCAGCAGCACCCAACCCGGGACAGGGGGGAGTCAGCCCCAGCATTTT
TRBJ2-7	TRBD2	NA	TRBV29-1	CSVEDLETSGYEQYF	TGCAGCGTTGAAGATCTGGAGACTAGCGGCTACGAGCAGTACTTC
TRBJ2-7	NA	NA	TRBV3-1/TRBV3-2	CASSHEEFYEQYF	TGTGCCAGCAGCCACGAGGAGTTCTACGAGCAGTACTTC
TRBJ2-1	TRBD2	NA	TRBV19	CASSSDRSGYNEQFF	TGTGCCAGTAGTTCCGACCGTAGCGGGTACAATGAGCAGTTCTTC
TRBJ2-5	NA	NA	TRBV3-1/TRBV3-2	CASSRMGGTQYF	TGTGCCAGCAGCCGAATGGGGGGGACCCAGTACTTC
TRBJ1-1	NA	NA	TRBV2	CASSGGERTEAFF	TGTGCCAGCAGTGGGGGGGAGCGGACTGAAGCTTTCTTT